These 17 T cell receptor beta chains share one sample of origin, sequenced in a study of T cells in Graves' hyperthyroidism and ophthalmopathy. Amplified TCR beta CDR3 regions came from RNA transcripts. In the first-round RT-PCR of the TCR CDR3, the HTBI primer set was used. TCRdb analysed the multiplex PCR reads with MiXCR anew, one entry per CDR3 protein. The table includes some 510,000 distinct CDR3 sequences, around 46% detected once. Sequencing used peripheral blood or thyroid tissue (not recorded which). These receptors were obtained from a woman between 18 and 29 years old with Graves' hyperthyroidism.

The chain recombines TRBV9 with TRBJ1-4, with D possibly TRBD1 on 5 matching bases. CDR1 and CDR2 (germline): SGDLS, YYNGEE. The CDR3 contains 15 residues. The V end lost 4 bases, the J end lost 8 bases, and 18 bases lay between the germline ends. The DNA of the CDR3 is TGTGCCAGCAGCCCCGGGACCCTACGGCAAGAAAAACTGTTTTTT. It translates to CASSPGTLRQEKLFF.

This clonotype was counted at least ten times. The rearrangement joins TRBV19 to TRBJ1-6, with 8 positions matching TRBD1. Losses at the gene ends were 5 bases for V and 10 bases for J; bases not matched to a gene: 10. Germline CDR1 reads LNHDA; CDR2 reads SQIVND (reference sequence). This CDR3 spans 15 amino acids. The CDR3 DNA reads TGTGCCAGTAGTGCTACCGGGACAGGAAGGTCACCCCTCCACTTT. It specifies CASSATGTGRSPLHF.

This sequence joins TRBV20-1 and TRBJ1-5; 8 nucleotides match TRBD1. V lost 2 bases and J lost 5; bases outside the gene matches: 8. CDR3 length: 15 residues. In germline, CDR1 is DFQATT, CDR2 SNEGSKA (reference sequence). Here the CDR3 reads CSARNRGWGDQPQHF. Written as DNA, the CDR3 is TGCAGTGCTAGAAACAGGGGGTGGGGGGATCAGCCCCAGCATTTT.

This clonotype was counted many times. V gene TRBV10-3 combines with J gene TRBJ1-1; a possible D gene is TRBD1 (6 bases). The CDR3 length is 14 residues. CDR1 is ENHRY and CDR2 is SYGVKD in the germline V gene. With 0 bases removed from V and 7 bases from J, the gap between germline ends came to 12 bases. CDR3 protein: CAISESVGGLEAFF. In DNA, the CDR3 is TGTGCCATCAGTGAGTCGGTGGGGGGGCTTGAAGCTTTCTTT.

This clonotype was seen at least ten times. The J gene is TRBJ1-5, the V gene TRBV29-1, with TRBD1 as a possible D gene (6 bases). The CDR3 spans 13 residues. Trimming took off 5 bases at V and 4 bases at J, with 12 bases between the two ends. Looked up from germline, CDR1 is SQVTM and CDR2 is ANQGSEA. CDR3 protein: CSVRDTENQPQHF. The CDR3 DNA follows: TGCAGCGTTCGGGACACAGAGAATCAGCCCCAGCATTTT.

This chain links TRBV11-3 with TRBJ2-5; D gene ambiguous. Looked up from germline, CDR1 is SGHNT and CDR2 is YENEEA. V lost 1 base, J lost 2 bases, and 8 bases lay in between. The CDR3 covers 14 residues. Written as DNA, the CDR3 is TGTGCCAGCAGCTTAGTTGTAGGTCAAGAGACCCAGTACTTC. This encodes CASSLVVGQETQYF. Together with reference TRBV11-3 and TRBJ2-5, the CDR3 gives the full variable domain: EAGVVQSPRYKIIEKKQPVAFWCNPISGHNTLYWYLQNLGQGPELLIRYENEEAVDDSQLPKDRFSAERLKGVDSTLKIQPAELGDSAVYLCASSLVVGQETQYFGPGTRLLVL.

This clonotype was picked up a small number of times. The rearrangement links TRBV7-9 to TRBJ1-1; no clear D. The CDR3 is 15 residues long. Germline CDR1 is SEHNR and CDR2 is FQNEAQ (reference sequence). V lost 0 bases to trimming and J lost 4 bases, with 12 bases between them. DNA of the CDR3: TGTGCCAGCAGCTTAGCGCCCCGCAGATCCACTGAAGCTTTCTTT. This sequence encodes CASSLAPRRSTEAFF.

This clonotype occurred a few times. The chain combines TRBV7-2 with TRBJ1-1, with a weak D call TRBD1 (5 bases). Trimming cost V 1 base and J 1 base, with 16 bases left between them. The CDR3 totals 17 residues. The V gene's germline CDR1 is SGHTA and CDR2 FQGNSA. CDR3 loop: CASSLVSFGQGNTEAFF. The CDR3 DNA follows: TGTGCCAGCAGCTTAGTATCGTTTGGCCAGGGGAACACTGAAGCTTTCTTT.

The table lists this clonotype with many counts. The chain employs TRBV24-1 and TRBJ2-7; either TRBD1 or TRBD2 may supply D (5 bases each). The CDR3 has 15 residues. Trimming stripped 9 bases from V and 0 bases from J, with 17 bases between. In germline, CDR1 is KGHDR, CDR2 SFDVKD. The CDR3 DNA is TGTGCCACCTCAGGACACGGGGAGAGCTCCTACGAGCAGTACTTC. Amino acid sequence: CATSGHGESSYEQYF.

Note on this clonotype: A clone one base away is much larger, so this may be a read error. The chain joins TRBV20-1 to TRBJ1-2; D not certain. CDR1 and CDR2 from the germline V gene are DFQATT and SNEGSKA (reference sequence). CDR3 size: 13 residues. Trimming took off 6 bases at V and 5 bases at J, with 16 bases between the two ends. CDR3 in DNA: TGCAGTGCCATGCCCTCCAATGATTATGGCTACACCTTC. Translated, it gives CSAMPSNDYGYTF.

In this sample, this clonotype turned up a few times. V is TRBV7-2 and J is TRBJ1-2, with D possibly being TRBD1 (6 bases). V was shortened by 1 base and J by 0 bases, with 12 bases between the two germline ends. The germline CDR1 and CDR2 sequences are SGHTA and FQGNSA. CDR3 length: 16 amino acids. Here the CDR3 DNA reads TGTGCCAGCAGCTTAGAACCAGGGGACGCTAACTATGGCTACACCTTC. Amino acid sequence: CASSLEPGDANYGYTF.

This chain connects TRBV29-1 to TRBJ1-2, with 10 bases that match TRBD1. CDR1 and CDR2 (germline): SQVTM, ANQGSEA. J gave up 7 bases and V 7 bases, and 9 bases lay outside the gene matches. CDR3 length: 13 amino acids. CDR3 DNA sequence: TGCAGCGCAGCCGGGACAGGGGCGGCTGGCTACACCTTC. It codes for CSAAGTGAAGYTF.

A word on this clonotype: A much larger clone is a single base away; this may be a read error. The chain couples TRBV2 to TRBJ1-1; TRBD1 might be the D (5 bases). Looked up from germline, CDR1 is SNHLY and CDR2 is FYNNEI. The CDR3 extends over 12 amino acids. Deletions cut 8 bases from V and 11 bases from J, with 18 bases between. CDR3 region: CASGGGVYVAFF. CDR3 in DNA: TGTGCCAGCGGTGGAGGGGTATACGTCGCTTTCTTT.

This chain joins TRBV2 and TRBJ2-7, with D tentatively TRBD2 (6 bases). Trimming removed 7 bases at V and 7 bases at J, with 20 bases between. Germline CDR1 is SNHLY and CDR2 is FYNNEI. The CDR3 is 14 amino acids. The CDR3 sequence: CASKSRDSVGEQYF. CDR3 DNA sequence: TGTGCCAGCAAGTCCCGGGACTCCGTAGGGGAGCAGTACTTC.

V is TRBV19 and J is TRBJ2-5; perhaps D is TRBD1 or TRBD2 (5 bases each). The V end lost 3 bases, the J end lost 4 bases, and 21 bases lay between the germline ends. The V gene's germline CDR1 is LNHDA and CDR2 SQIVND (reference sequence). The CDR3 is 17 amino acids. CDR3 protein: CASSIMGVRTRRETQYF. CDR3 nucleotide sequence: TGTGCCAGTAGTATCATGGGGGTACGTACTAGGAGAGAGACCCAGTACTTC.

At least ten counts were recorded for this clonotype. CDR3 loop: CASSPRKIMNTEAFF. CDR3 in DNA: TGTGCCAGCAGCCCAAGGAAGATCATGAACACTGAAGCTTTCTTT. J is TRBJ1-1 and V is TRBV7-9; unclear D gene. The CDR3 runs to 15 residues. Trimming left V 5 bases short and J 0 bases short, with 13 bases between. Germline V gene lookup returns CDR1 SEHNR and CDR2 FQNEAQ (reference sequence).

This CDR3 reads CSVQGFGTEAFF. CDR3 sequence (DNA): TGCAGCGTGCAGGGGTTTGGCACTGAAGCTTTCTTT. This sequence joins TRBV29-1 and TRBJ1-1; TRBD1 is a possible D gene (6 bases). CDR1 is SQVTM and CDR2 is ANQGSEA in the germline V gene. The V end lost 6 bases, the J end lost 4 bases, and 12 bases lay between the germline ends. There are 12 residues in the CDR3.